This T cell receptor beta chain was identified during a study of blood T cells in healthy people across ages. Combining a sample-barcoded 5' primer with a J-beta primer mix, a second PCR ran for roughly 7 to 12 cycles. TCRdb processed the 5' RACE reads anew with MiXCR; each CDR3 protein has one entry. The sample lists about a million distinct CDR3 sequences; roughly 51% were seen once. CDR1 and CDR2 (germline): MNHNY, SVGAGI (reference sequence). Trimming cost V 1 base and J 9 bases, with 12 bases left between them. The CDR3 extends over 13 amino acids. This clonotype came up a few times. Sequences were obtained from blood. The V and J genes are TRBV6-6 and TRBJ2-5; a possible D gene is TRBD1 (5 bases). The receptor was derived from a woman aged 55 to 70 in good health. The DNA of the CDR3 is TGTGCCAGCAGTTACTTGACAGTTGGGGCCCAGTACTTC. Amino acid sequence: CASSYLTVGAQYF.